The T cell receptor beta chain described here comes from a study of T cells in Graves' hyperthyroidism and ophthalmopathy. Study-wide results and limits: Most thyroid clonotypes that were expanded above 0.001 also turned up in blood.

The table lists this clonotype with a few counts. Its antigen is undetermined. This CDR3 is built from 16 residues. J was trimmed by 2 bases and V by 4 bases; bases with no gene match: 11. The germline gives CDR1 SGHRS, CDR2 YFSETQ. Amplification targeted TCR beta CDR3 regions from RNA transcripts. TCR CDR3 regions were first amplified by RT-PCR with HTBI primers. TCRdb called the multiplex PCR reads again in MiXCR, with one record for every CDR3 protein. The sample has 470,000 or so distinct CDR3 sequences, less than 25% seen once. Clinicians diagnosed patients from clinical symptoms, serum thyroxine and TRAb, thyroid ultrasound and orbital computed tomography. The PBMCs had their origin in more than 9.5 ml of fresh peripheral blood.

The rearrangement links TRBV5-1 to TRBJ2-5, with 7 nucleotides matching TRBD1. The sequencing sample was made of blood. The TCR originated in a man between 18 and 29 years old with Graves' hyperthyroidism. This CDR3 reads CASSGSAGTAQETQYF. The CDR3 nucleotides read TGCGCCAGCAGCGGAAGCGCCGGGACAGCTCAAGAGACCCAGTACTTC.